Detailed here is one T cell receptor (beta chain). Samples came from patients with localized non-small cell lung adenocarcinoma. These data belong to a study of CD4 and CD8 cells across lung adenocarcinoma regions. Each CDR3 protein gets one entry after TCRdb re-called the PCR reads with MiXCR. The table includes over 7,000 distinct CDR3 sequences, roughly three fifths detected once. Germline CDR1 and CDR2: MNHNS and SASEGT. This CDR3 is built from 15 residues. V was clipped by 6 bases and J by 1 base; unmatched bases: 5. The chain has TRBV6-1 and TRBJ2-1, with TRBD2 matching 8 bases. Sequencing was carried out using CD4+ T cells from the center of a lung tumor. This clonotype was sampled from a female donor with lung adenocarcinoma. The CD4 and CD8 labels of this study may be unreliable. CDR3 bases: TGTGCCAGCAGGAGCGGGGGCGGGTCCTACAATGAGCAGTTCTTC. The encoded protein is CASRSGGGSYNEQFF.